This TCR beta chain emerged from a study of T cell clonality in common variable immunodeficiency. On this clone itself: Antigen: not known. Read sequence stops 3 residues before the CDR3 end, and the germline J gene provides the missing end.

Profiled with immunoSEQ multiplex PCR; TCRdb holds only in-frame clones, not every one. This repertoire holds just over 15,000 clones, and none appear only once. Findings and caveats of the study: Common variable immunodeficiency TCR beta sequences reportedly had fewer deletions and N-nucleotide insertions.

The V gene's germline CDR1 is KGHSH and CDR2 LQKENI. V shed 4 bases, J shed 3 bases, and the junction held 1 base outside the gene matches. This CDR3 comprises 13 residues. The TCR comes from a human donor with common variable immunodeficiency. V and J are TRBV18 and TRBJ1-1, with TRBD1 identical over 8 bases. The specimen sequenced was peripheral blood mononuclear cells. CDR3 DNA (partial): TGTGCCAGCTCACGGGGACAGGACACTGAA. This encodes CASSRGQDTE. The whole CDR3 reads CASSRGQDTEAFF. Complete variable domain (other parts from reference TRBV18 and TRBJ1-1): NAGVMQNPRHLVRRRGQEARLRCSPMKGHSHVYWYRQLPEEGLKFMVYLQKENIIDESGMPKERFSAEFPKEGPSILRIQQVVRGDSAAYFCASSRGQDTEAFFGQGTRLTVV.